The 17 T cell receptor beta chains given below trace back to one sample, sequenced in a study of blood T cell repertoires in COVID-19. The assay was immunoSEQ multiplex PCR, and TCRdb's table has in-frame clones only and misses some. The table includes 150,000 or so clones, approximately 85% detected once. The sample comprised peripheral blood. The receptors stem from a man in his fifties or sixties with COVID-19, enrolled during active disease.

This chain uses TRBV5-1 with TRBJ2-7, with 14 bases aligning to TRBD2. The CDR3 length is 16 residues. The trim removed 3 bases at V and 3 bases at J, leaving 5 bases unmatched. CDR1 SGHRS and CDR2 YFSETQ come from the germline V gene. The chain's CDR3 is CASSSGLAGGGYEQYF. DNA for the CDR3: TGCGCCAGCAGCTCAGGACTAGCGGGGGGAGGCTACGAGCAGTACTTC. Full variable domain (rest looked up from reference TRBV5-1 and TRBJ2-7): KAGVTQTPRYLIKTRGQQVTLSCSPISGHRSVSWYQQTPGQGLQFLFEYFSETQRNKGNFPGRFSGRQFSNSRSEMNVSTLELGDSALYLCASSSGLAGGGYEQYFGPGTRLTVT.

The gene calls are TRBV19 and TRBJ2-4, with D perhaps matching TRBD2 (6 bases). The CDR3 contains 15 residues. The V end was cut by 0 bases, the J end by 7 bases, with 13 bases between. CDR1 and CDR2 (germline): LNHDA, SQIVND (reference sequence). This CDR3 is CASSIDLGGVNIQYF. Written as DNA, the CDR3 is TGTGCCAGTAGTATAGATCTGGGGGGTGTGAACATTCAGTACTTC.

The CDR3 sequence: CASSLGQNFMYEQFF. For the CDR3, the DNA is TGTGCCAGCTCACTCGGACAGAACTTTATGTATGAGCAGTTCTTC. V is TRBV18 and J is TRBJ2-1; maybe TRBD1 (6 bases). CDR3 length equals 15 residues. The germline gives CDR1 KGHSH, CDR2 LQKENI. Trimming pared 4 bases from V and 8 bases from J, leaving 18 bases between.

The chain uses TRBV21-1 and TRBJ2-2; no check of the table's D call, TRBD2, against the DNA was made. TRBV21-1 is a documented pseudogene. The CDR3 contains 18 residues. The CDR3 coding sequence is TGTGCCAGCAGCAAAGCCCCTAGCGGGGGGTTTTTCGTCGGGGAGCTGTTTTTT. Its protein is CASSKAPSGGFFVGELFF.

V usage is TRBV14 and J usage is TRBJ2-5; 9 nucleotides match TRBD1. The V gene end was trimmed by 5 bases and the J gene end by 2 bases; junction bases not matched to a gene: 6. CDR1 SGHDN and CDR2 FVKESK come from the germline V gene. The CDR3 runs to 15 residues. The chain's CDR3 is CASSGRDRAQETQYF. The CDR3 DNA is TGTGCCAGCAGCGGCCGGGACAGGGCACAAGAGACCCAGTACTTC.

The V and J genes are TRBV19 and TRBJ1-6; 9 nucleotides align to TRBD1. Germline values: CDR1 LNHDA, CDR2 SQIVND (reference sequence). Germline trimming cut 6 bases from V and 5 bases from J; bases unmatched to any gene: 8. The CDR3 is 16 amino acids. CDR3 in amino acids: CASSIGWDRDNSPLHF. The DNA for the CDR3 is TGTGCCAGTAGCATCGGTTGGGACAGGGATAATTCACCCCTCCACTTT.

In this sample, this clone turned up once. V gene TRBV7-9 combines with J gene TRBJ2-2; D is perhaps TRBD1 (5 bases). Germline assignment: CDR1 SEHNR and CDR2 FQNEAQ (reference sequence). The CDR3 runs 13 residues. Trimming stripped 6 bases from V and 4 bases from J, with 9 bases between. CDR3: CASRDSITGELFF. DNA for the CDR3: TGTGCCAGCAGAGACAGCATCACCGGGGAGCTGTTTTTT.

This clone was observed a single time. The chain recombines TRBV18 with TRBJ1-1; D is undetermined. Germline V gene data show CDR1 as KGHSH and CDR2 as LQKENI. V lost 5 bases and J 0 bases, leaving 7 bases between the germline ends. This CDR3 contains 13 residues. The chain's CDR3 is CASSAAVNTEAFF. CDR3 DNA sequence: TGTGCCAGCTCAGCTGCAGTGAACACTGAAGCTTTCTTT.

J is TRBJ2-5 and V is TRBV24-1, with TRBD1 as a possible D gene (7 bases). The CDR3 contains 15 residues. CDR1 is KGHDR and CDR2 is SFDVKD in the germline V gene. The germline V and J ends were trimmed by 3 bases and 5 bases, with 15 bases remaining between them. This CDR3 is CATSDGWQGGETQYF. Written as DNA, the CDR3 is TGTGCCACCAGTGATGGTTGGCAGGGGGGCGAGACCCAGTACTTC.

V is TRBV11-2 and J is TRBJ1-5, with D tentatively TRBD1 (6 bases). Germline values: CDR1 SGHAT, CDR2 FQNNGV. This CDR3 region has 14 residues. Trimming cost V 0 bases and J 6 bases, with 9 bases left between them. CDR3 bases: TGTGCCAGCAGCTTAGATAAAGGGGGTCAGCCCCAGCATTTT. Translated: CASSLDKGGQPQHF.

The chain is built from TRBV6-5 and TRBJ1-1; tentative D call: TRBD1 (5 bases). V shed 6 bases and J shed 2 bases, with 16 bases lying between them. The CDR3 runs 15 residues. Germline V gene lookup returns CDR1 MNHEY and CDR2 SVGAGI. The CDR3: CASRGARVRNTEAFF. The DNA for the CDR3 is TGTGCCAGCAGGGGCGCCAGGGTGAGAAACACTGAAGCTTTCTTT.

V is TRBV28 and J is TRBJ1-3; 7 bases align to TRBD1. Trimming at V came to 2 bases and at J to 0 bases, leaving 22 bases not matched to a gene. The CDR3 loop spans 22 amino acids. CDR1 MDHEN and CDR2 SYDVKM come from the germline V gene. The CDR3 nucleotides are TGTGCCAGCAGTTTACTAACCTTCCAAGCTATAAAACGACAGGGCTCTGGAAACACCATATATTTT. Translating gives CASSLLTFQAIKRQGSGNTIYF. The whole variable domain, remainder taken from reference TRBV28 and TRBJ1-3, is DVKVTQSSRYLVKRTGEKVFLECVQDMDHENMFWYRQDPGLGLRLIYFSYDVKMKEKGDIPEGYSVSREKKERFSLILESASTNQTSMYLCASSLLTFQAIKRQGSGNTIYFGEGSWLTVV.

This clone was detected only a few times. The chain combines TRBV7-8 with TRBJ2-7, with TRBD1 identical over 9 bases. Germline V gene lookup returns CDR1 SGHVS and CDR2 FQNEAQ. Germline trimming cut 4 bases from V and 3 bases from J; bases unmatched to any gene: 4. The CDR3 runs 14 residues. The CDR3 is CASSSQGAVYEQYF. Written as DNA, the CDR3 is TGTGCCAGCAGCTCACAGGGGGCGGTCTACGAGCAGTACTTC.

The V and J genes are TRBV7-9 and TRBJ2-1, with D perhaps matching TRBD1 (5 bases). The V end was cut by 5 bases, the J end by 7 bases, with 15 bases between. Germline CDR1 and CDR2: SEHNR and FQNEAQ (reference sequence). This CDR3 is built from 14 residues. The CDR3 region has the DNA TGTGCCAGCAGCCTCCGGACACTGCGGAATGAGCAGTTCTTC. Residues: CASSLRTLRNEQFF.

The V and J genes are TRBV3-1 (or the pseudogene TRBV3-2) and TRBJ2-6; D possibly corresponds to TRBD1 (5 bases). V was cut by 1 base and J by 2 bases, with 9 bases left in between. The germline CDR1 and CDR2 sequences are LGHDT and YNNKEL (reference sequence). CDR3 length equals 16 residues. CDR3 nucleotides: TGTGCCAGCAGCCAAGTACAGGCCCCTGGGGCCAACGTCCTGACTTTC. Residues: CASSQVQAPGANVLTF.

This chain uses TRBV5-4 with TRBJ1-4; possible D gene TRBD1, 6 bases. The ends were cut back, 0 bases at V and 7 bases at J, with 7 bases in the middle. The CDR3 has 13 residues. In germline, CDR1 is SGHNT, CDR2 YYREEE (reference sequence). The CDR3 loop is CASSLGDTEKLFF. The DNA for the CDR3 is TGTGCCAGCAGCTTGGGGGACACTGAAAAACTGTTTTTT.

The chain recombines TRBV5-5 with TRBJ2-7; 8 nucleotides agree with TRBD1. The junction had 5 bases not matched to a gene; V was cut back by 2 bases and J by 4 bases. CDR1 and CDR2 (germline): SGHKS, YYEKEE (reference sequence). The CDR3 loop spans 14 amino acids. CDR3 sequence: CASSLSGGGYEQYF. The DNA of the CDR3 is TGTGCCAGCAGCTTATCAGGGGGCGGATACGAGCAGTACTTC.